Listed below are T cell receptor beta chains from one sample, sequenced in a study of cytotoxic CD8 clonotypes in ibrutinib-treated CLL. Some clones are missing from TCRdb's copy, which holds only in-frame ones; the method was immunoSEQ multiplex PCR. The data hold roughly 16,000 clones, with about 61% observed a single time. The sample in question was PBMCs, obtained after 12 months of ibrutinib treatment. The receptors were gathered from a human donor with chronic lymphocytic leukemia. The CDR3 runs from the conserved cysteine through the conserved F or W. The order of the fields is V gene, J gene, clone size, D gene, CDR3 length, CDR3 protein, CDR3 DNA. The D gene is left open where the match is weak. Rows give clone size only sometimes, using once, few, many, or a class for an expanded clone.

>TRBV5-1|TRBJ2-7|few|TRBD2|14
CASSFGGGSYEQYF
TGCGCCAGCAGCTTTGGGGGAGGGTCCTACGAGCAGTACTTC
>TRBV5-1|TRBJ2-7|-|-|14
CASNNGEDFYEQYF
TGCGCCAGCAATAACGGAGAAGACTTTTACGAGCAGTACTTC
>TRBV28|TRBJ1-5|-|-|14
CASSFSGGSQPQHF
TGTGCCAGCAGTTTCTCCGGGGGAAGTCAGCCCCAGCATTTT
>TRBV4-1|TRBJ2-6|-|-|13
CASSPTGANVLTF
TGCGCCAGCAGCCCAACTGGGGCCAACGTCCTGACTTTC
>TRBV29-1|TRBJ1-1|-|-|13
CSVALNINTEAFF
TGCAGCGTTGCCCTAAACATCAACACTGAAGCTTTCTTT
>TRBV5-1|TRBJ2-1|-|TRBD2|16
CASSPRTSGSGNEQFF
TGCGCCAGCAGCCCTAGGACTAGCGGGAGTGGAAATGAGCAGTTCTTC
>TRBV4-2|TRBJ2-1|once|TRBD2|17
CASSQDPYLAGLNEQFF
TGTGCCAGCAGCCAAGATCCGTACCTAGCGGGATTGAATGAGCAGTTCTTC
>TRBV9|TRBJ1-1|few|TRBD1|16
CASSTPRTGEYTEAFF
TGTGCCAGCAGCACCCCGAGAACAGGGGAATACACTGAAGCTTTCTTT
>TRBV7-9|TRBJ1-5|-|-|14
CASSTEGGAQPQHF
TGTGCCAGCAGCACAGAGGGAGGGGCGCAGCCCCAGCATTTT
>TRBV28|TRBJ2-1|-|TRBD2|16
CASRPGGLAGSNEQFF
TGTGCCAGCAGGCCGGGGGGACTAGCGGGTAGCAATGAGCAGTTCTTC
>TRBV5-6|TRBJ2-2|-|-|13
CASSLGVTGELFF
TGTGCCAGCAGCTTGGGAGTAACCGGGGAGCTGTTTTTT
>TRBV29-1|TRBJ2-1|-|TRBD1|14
CSALIGTGRNEQFF
TGCAGCGCCCTCATAGGGACAGGGAGAAATGAGCAGTTCTTC
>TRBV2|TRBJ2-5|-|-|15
CASSGGSAVQETQYF
TGTGCCAGCAGTGGTGGTAGCGCAGTGCAAGAGACCCAGTACTTC
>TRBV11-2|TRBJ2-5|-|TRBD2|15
CASSFSGRAMKTQYF
TGTGCCAGCAGCTTTAGCGGGAGGGCGATGAAGACCCAGTACTTC
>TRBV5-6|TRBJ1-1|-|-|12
CASSPTLTEAFF
TGTGCCAGCAGCCCAACATTAACTGAAGCTTTCTTT
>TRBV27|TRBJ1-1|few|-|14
CASSPGQFNTEAFF
TGTGCCAGCAGTCCTGGACAGTTTAACACTGAAGCTTTCTTT